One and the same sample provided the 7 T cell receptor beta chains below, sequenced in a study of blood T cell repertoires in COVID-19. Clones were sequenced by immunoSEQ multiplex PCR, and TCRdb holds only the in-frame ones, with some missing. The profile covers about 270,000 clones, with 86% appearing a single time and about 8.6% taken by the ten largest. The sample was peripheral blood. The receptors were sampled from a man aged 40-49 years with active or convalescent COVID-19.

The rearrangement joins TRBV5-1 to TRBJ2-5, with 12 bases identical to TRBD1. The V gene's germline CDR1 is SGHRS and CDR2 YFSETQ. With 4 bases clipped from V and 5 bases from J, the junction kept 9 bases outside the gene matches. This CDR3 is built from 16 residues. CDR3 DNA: TGCGCCAGCAGCCCGGCCGGGACAGGGGGCGCGGAGACCCAGTACTTC. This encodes CASSPAGTGGAETQYF.

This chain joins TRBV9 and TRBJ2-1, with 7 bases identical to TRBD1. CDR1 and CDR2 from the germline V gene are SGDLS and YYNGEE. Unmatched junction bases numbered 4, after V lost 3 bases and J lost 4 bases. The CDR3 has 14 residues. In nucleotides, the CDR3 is TGTGCCAGCAGCGAGGGGACAGCTTACAATGAGCAGTTCTTC. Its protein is CASSEGTAYNEQFF.

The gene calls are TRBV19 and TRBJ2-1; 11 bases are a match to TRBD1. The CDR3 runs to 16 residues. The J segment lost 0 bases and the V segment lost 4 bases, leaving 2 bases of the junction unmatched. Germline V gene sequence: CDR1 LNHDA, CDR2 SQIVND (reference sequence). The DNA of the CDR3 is TGTGCCAGTAGTAGGGACAGGGGGAGCTCCTACAATGAGCAGTTCTTC. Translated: CASSRDRGSSYNEQFF.

For the CDR3, the DNA is TGTGCCAGCAGCTGGGGCAAGGGGCAAAATTCACCCCTCCACTTT. This sequence encodes CASSWGKGQNSPLHF. This rearrangement joins TRBV7-9 to TRBJ1-6, with D perhaps matching TRBD1 (5 bases). CDR3 length: 15 residues. Germline V gene lookup returns CDR1 SEHNR and CDR2 FQNEAQ (reference sequence). Trimming removed 4 bases from V and 7 bases from J, with 14 bases in between.

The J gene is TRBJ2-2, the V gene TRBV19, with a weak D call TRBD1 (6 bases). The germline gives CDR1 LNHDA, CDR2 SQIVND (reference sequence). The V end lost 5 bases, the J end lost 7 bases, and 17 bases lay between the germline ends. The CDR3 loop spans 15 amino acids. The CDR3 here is CASSRSPRGDGELFF. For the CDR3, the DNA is TGTGCCAGTAGTCGATCGCCCAGGGGTGACGGGGAGCTGTTTTTT.

In DNA form, the CDR3 reads TGTGCCACCAGTAGTGGGGGCCGGGAGACCCAGTACTTC. This sequence encodes CATSSGGRETQYF. V and J are TRBV24-1 and TRBJ2-5; D is perhaps TRBD1 (6 bases). Germline V lookup: CDR1 KGHDR, CDR2 SFDVKD. The CDR3 sequence is 13 residues long. V was shortened by 6 bases and J by 5 bases, with 12 bases between the two germline ends.

The CDR3 bases are TGTGCCAGCAGCTTAAGGACAGGGCGTCCGGCAGATACGCAGTATTTT. It encodes CASSLRTGRPADTQYF. This chain uses TRBV7-2 with TRBJ2-3, with 8 bases identical to TRBD1. Germline CDR1 is SGHTA and CDR2 is FQGNSA. Unmatched junction bases numbered 8, after V lost 2 bases and J lost 4 bases. The CDR3 has 16 amino acids. The full variable domain, rest sourced from reference TRBV7-2 and TRBJ2-3, is GAGVSQSPSNKVTEKGKDVELRCDPISGHTALYWYRQSLGQGLEFLIYFQGNSAPDKSGLPSDRFSAERTGGSVSTLTIQRTQQEDSAVYLCASSLRTGRPADTQYFGPGTRLTVL.